This T cell receptor beta chain was captured by sequencing in a study of T cell changes during pregnancy in multiple sclerosis. Clones were sequenced by immunoSEQ multiplex PCR, and TCRdb holds only the in-frame ones, with some missing. The table has fewer than 20,000 clones, roughly 84% seen once. Germline CDR1 MGHDK, CDR2 SYGVNS. The CDR3 length is 15 residues. V gave up 3 bases and J gave up 3 bases; unmatched junction bases: 6. Here the sequenced sample was CD8+ T cells from peripheral blood mononuclear cells, taken after pregnancy. This TCR derives from a female donor with multiple sclerosis, enrolled in a pregnancy study. This chain uses TRBV25-1 with TRBJ2-7; TRBD1 matches at 9 bases. The CDR3 nucleotides read TGTGCCAGCAGTGATAGGTGGACAGGGGACTACGAGCAGTACTTC. Its protein product is CASSDRWTGDYEQYF.